The source of this T cell receptor beta chain is a study of persistence of HIV-infected CD4 T cells. Study as a whole: A larger, less memory-rich fraction responded to anti-CD3/anti-CD28 beads than to antigen. Findings and limits, study-wide: CMV- and Gag-responding cells had lower TCRbeta richness than CD3/CD28-responding cells. Degenerate expanded CDR3beta sequences were enriched among CMV- and Gag-responding cells.

This was the immunoSEQ version 4 assay in survey mode. Profiling relied on immunoSEQ multiplex PCR, and the TCRdb table lists in-frame clones only, not all of them. The table includes 30,000 to 45,000 clones, 87% detected once. This nonspecific control used anti-CD3/anti-CD28 bead stimulation of CD4+ T cells. CD4+ T cells upregulating both CD40 ligand and CD69 were sorted as responding cells. Donors had CD4+ T cell counts above 400 cells/uL and were CMV-seropositive. CDR1 LGHDT and CDR2 YNNKEL come from the germline V gene (reference sequence). This CDR3 is built from 15 residues. V gave up 0 bases and J gave up 2 bases, with 10 bases separating them. About this clone itself: The target antigen is unknown.

The rearrangement uses TRBV3-1 (or the pseudogene TRBV3-2) and TRBJ2-5, with no clear D. The source was CD4+ T cells sorted from PBMCs after roughly 18-hour stimulation, collected from a patient who received antiretroviral therapy. This clonotype was sampled from an adult man with HIV who was CMV-seropositive. The DNA of the CDR3 is TGTGCCAGCAGCCAAGACCCAGCCACTCAAGAGACCCAGTACTTC. Amino acids: CASSQDPATQETQYF.